The 16 T cell receptor beta chains presented below share a single source sample, sequenced in a study of control samples from healthy donors and cancer patients. Sequencing was performed with immunoSEQ multiplex PCR; in TCRdb, only in-frame clones are kept and a portion is missing. The sample holds over 65,000 clones, less than 95% seen once. Sequencing was done on a sample of blood. Receptor source: a woman in her forties in good health.

CDR3 region: CASSQAQVGEQYF. The CDR3 DNA follows: TGTGCCAGCAGCCAAGCACAGGTGGGCGAGCAGTACTTC. The chain joins TRBV14 to TRBJ2-7, with D perhaps TRBD1 (5 bases). Per germline, CDR1 SGHDN and CDR2 FVKESK. V lost 1 base to trimming and J lost 6 bases, with 10 bases between them. The CDR3 extends over 13 amino acids. Supplemented by reference TRBV14 and TRBJ2-7, the full variable domain reads EAGVTQFPSHSVIEKGQTVTLRCDPISGHDNLYWYRRVMGKEIKFLLHFVKESKQDESGMPNNRFLAERTGGTYSTLKVQPAELEDSGVYFCASSQAQVGEQYFGPGTRLTVT.

This chain uses TRBV5-4 with TRBJ2-1; 7 bases fit TRBD1. The CDR3 loop spans 13 amino acids. Germline lookup yields CDR1 SGHNT and CDR2 YYREEE (reference sequence). With V trimmed by 3 bases and J by 8 bases, 5 bases remained unmatched. CDR3 in amino acids: CASSSDRIDEQFF. In DNA form, the CDR3 reads TGTGCCAGCAGCTCGGACAGGATCGATGAGCAGTTCTTC.

The CDR3 region has the DNA TGTGCCACCAAAGGACAGGGGGAAAACACCATATATTTT. Amino acid sequence: CATKGQGENTIYF. The rearrangement links TRBV24-1 to TRBJ1-3, with 10 bases fitting TRBD1. V shed 8 bases, J shed 6 bases, and the junction held 3 bases outside the gene matches. Germline CDR1 and CDR2: KGHDR and SFDVKD. This CDR3 is 13 amino acids long.

The chain uses TRBV7-9 and TRBJ1-1; D is undetermined. V lost 3 bases and J 5 bases, leaving 1 base between the germline ends. This CDR3 comprises 10 residues. Germline CDR1 reads SEHNR; CDR2 reads FQNEAQ (reference sequence). The CDR3 spells CASSFTEAFF. CDR3 DNA: TGTGCCAGCAGCTTTACTGAAGCTTTCTTT.

This clone was observed once. This chain joins TRBV27 and TRBJ2-1; TRBD1 aligns across 8 bases. Losses at the gene ends were 3 bases for V and 7 bases for J; bases not matched to a gene: 14. Germline CDR1 is MNHEY and CDR2 is SMNVEV (reference sequence). This CDR3 spans 17 amino acids. The CDR3 DNA sequence: TGTGCCAGCAGTTTTGTTTTCGCCAGGGGGCCTCGAAATGAGCAGTTCTTC. This translates into CASSFVFARGPRNEQFF.

The CDR3 loop is CASSEGFGYTF. DNA of the CDR3: TGTGCCAGCAGTGAGGGTTTCGGCTACACCTTC. The chain combines TRBV2 with TRBJ1-2; no reliable D call. Germline CDR1 SNHLY, CDR2 FYNNEI. V dropped 3 bases and J dropped 8 bases, with 7 bases sitting between them. The CDR3 has 11 residues.

The chain carries TRBV12-3 or TRBV12-4 and TRBJ1-1; TRBD1 might be the D (5 bases). The CDR3 length is 13 residues. V dropped 5 bases and J dropped 3 bases, with 10 bases sitting between them. The CDR3 here is CASSTGPYTEAFF. In DNA, the CDR3 is TGTGCCAGCAGTACGGGGCCTTACACTGAAGCTTTCTTT.

The chain combines TRBV28 with TRBJ1-3, with D possibly matching TRBD1 (5 bases). Germline V gene data show CDR1 as MDHEN and CDR2 as SYDVKM. Between the trimmed V and J ends, which lost 2 bases and 0 bases, there was a span of 8 bases. CDR3 length equals 15 residues. The CDR3: CASSLDRTSGNTIYF. The CDR3, as DNA: TGTGCCAGCAGTTTAGACAGAACCTCTGGAAACACCATATATTTT. Full variable domain (remainder filled in from reference TRBV28 and TRBJ1-3): DVKVTQSSRYLVKRTGEKVFLECVQDMDHENMFWYRQDPGLGLRLIYFSYDVKMKEKGDIPEGYSVSREKKERFSLILESASTNQTSMYLCASSLDRTSGNTIYFGEGSWLTVV.

The chain is built from TRBV6-6 and TRBJ1-5; no clear D. This CDR3 spans 14 amino acids. Germline values: CDR1 MNHNY, CDR2 SVGAGI (reference sequence). Between the trimmed V and J ends, which lost 4 bases and 1 base, there was a span of 8 bases. CDR3 nucleotides: TGTGCCAGCAGTTTAAAGCCGAGCAATCAGCCCCAGCATTTT. It is translated as CASSLKPSNQPQHF.

The V and J genes are TRBV6-2 or TRBV6-3 and TRBJ2-1, with 16 positions matching TRBD2. V shed 0 bases and J 5 bases; nucleotides not matched to a gene: 7. The CDR3 loop spans 19 amino acids. Per the germline V gene, CDR1 is MNHEY and CDR2 is SVGEGT. The CDR3 loop is CASSYSPGLAGGPHNEQFF. The CDR3 DNA reads as TGTGCCAGCAGTTACTCGCCGGGACTAGCGGGAGGGCCCCACAATGAGCAGTTCTTC.

CDR3: CASSYRSEQYF. The CDR3 DNA reads TGTGCCAGCAGTTACAGGAGCGAGCAGTACTTC. This rearrangement joins TRBV28 to TRBJ2-7, with D maybe TRBD1 (5 bases). This CDR3 region has 11 residues. V was shortened by 4 bases and J by 6 bases, with 7 bases between the two germline ends. Germline loops: CDR1 MDHEN, CDR2 SYDVKM.

The J gene is TRBJ2-2, the V gene TRBV30; 7 nucleotides match TRBD1. This CDR3 contains 12 residues. Germline assignment: CDR1 GTSNPN and CDR2 SVGIG (reference sequence). V shed 3 bases and J 5 bases; nucleotides not matched to a gene: 0. The CDR3 coding sequence is TGTGCCTGGAGGGGACAGACCGGGGAGCTGTTTTTT. It translates to CAWRGQTGELFF.

The genes are TRBV30 and TRBJ1-2; possibly TRBD1 for D (5 bases). Trimming removed 0 bases at V and 4 bases at J, with 6 bases between. Per germline, CDR1 GTSNPN and CDR2 SVGIG (reference sequence). This CDR3 has 12 amino acids. The CDR3 region has the DNA TGTGCCTGGAGTGTTAGGGGCTATGGCTACACCTTC. Translation: CAWSVRGYGYTF.

The rearrangement links TRBV14 to TRBJ2-3, with 13 bases lining up with TRBD2. Losses at the gene ends were 3 bases for V and 6 bases for J; bases not matched to a gene: 6. The CDR3 loop spans 16 amino acids. Germline-derived CDR1 and CDR2 are SGHDN and FVKESK. This CDR3 is CASSHLLAGGPDTQYF. CDR3 sequence (DNA): TGTGCCAGCAGCCACCTACTAGCGGGAGGGCCCGATACGCAGTATTTT.

The gene calls are TRBV27 and TRBJ2-2; either TRBD1 or TRBD2 may supply D (6 bases each). CDR1 MNHEY and CDR2 SMNVEV come from the germline V gene (reference sequence). V was pared by 8 bases and J by 6 bases, with 19 bases between. The CDR3 sequence is 15 residues long. Here the CDR3 reads CASLQGLGIAGELFF. The CDR3 nucleotides are TGTGCCAGCTTACAGGGACTCGGAATTGCCGGGGAGCTGTTTTTT.

The DNA for the CDR3 is TGCGCCAGCAGCTTTCAATTACAGGTACATGAGCAGTTCTTC. It yields the protein CASSFQLQVHEQFF. The J gene is TRBJ2-1, the V gene TRBV5-1, with D tentatively TRBD1 (5 bases). Per germline, CDR1 SGHRS and CDR2 YFSETQ. V lost 2 bases to trimming and J lost 8 bases, with 14 bases between them. The CDR3 is made up of 14 amino acids.